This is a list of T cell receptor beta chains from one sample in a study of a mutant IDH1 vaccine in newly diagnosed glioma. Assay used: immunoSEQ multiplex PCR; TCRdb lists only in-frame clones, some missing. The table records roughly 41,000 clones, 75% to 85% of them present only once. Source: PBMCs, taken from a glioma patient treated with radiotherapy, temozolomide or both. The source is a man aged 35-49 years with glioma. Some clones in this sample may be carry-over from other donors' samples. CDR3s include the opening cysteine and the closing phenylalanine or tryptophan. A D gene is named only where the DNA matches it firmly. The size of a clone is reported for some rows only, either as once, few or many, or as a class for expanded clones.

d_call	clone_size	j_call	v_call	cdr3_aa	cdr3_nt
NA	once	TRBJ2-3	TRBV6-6	CASSYSSQGKHTQYF	TGTGCCAGCAGTTACTCGAGCCAGGGGAAACATACGCAGTATTTT
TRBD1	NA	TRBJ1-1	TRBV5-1	CASSRAAGGYTEAFF	TGCGCCAGCAGCCGCGCGGCAGGGGGGTACACTGAAGCTTTCTTT
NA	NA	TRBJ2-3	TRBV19	CASSIGRTSTDTQYF	TGTGCCAGTAGTATAGGGCGGACCAGCACAGATACGCAGTATTTT
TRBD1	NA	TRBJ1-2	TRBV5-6	CASSWTGEGYTF	TGTGCCAGCAGCTGGACAGGGGAAGGCTACACCTTC
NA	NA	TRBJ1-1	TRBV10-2	CASFTGYTEAFF	TGCGCCAGCTTTACAGGGTACACTGAAGCTTTCTTT
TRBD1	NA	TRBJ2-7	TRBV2	CASSPPGRGPSGEQYF	TGTGCCAGCAGCCCACCCGGCAGGGGGCCCTCAGGGGAGCAGTACTTC
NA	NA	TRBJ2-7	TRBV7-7	CASSLAAGSSYEQYF	TGTGCTAGCAGCTTAGCGGCAGGGAGCTCCTACGAGCAGTACTTC
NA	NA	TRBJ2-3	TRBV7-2	CASSSRESTDTQYF	TGTGCCAGCAGCTCCCGGGAGAGCACAGATACGCAGTATTTT
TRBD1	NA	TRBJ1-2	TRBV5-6	CASIIRTGDYGYTF	TGTGCCAGCATAATAAGGACAGGGGACTATGGCTACACCTTC
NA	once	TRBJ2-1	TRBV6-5	CASTEAGGVNEQFF	TGTGCCAGCACTGAGGCTGGCGGGGTCAATGAGCAGTTCTTC
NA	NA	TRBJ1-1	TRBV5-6	CASSLGQQIGTEAFF	TGTGCCAGCAGCTTGGGACAACAGATTGGGACTGAAGCTTTCTTT
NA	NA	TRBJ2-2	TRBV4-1	CASSHYQEGTGELFF	TGCGCCAGCAGCCACTACCAGGAGGGCACCGGGGAGCTGTTTTTT
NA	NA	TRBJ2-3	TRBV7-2	CASSPPGDTQYF	TGTGCCAGCAGCCCCCCCGGGGATACGCAGTATTTT
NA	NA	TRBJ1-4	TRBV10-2	CASSNQGMDEKLFF	TGCGCCAGCAGTAATCAGGGGATGGATGAAAAACTGTTTTTT
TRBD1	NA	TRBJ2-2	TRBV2	CASSEWTGRSGELFF	TGTGCCAGCAGTGAGTGGACAGGGAGGTCCGGGGAGCTGTTTTTT
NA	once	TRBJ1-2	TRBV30	CAWSVRVGTNYGYTF	TGTGCCTGGAGTGTAAGAGTCGGCACTAACTATGGCTACACCTTC
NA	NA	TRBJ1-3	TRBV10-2	CASSESMGSSGNTIYF	TGCGCCAGCAGTGAGTCGATGGGGAGCTCTGGAAACACCATATATTTT
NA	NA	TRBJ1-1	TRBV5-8	CASSFRRLNTEAFF	TGTGCCAGCAGCTTCAGGCGGCTGAACACTGAAGCTTTCTTT
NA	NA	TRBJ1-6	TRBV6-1	CASSDIGSHNSPLHF	TGTGCCAGCAGTGATATCGGGTCCCACAATTCACCCCTCCACTTT
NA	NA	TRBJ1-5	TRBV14	CASSQGGSQPQHF	TGTGCCAGCAGCCAGGGGGGGAGTCAGCCCCAGCATTTT
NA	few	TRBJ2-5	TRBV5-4	CASSLDGGIEETQYF	TGTGCCAGCAGCTTGGACGGGGGTATCGAAGAGACCCAGTACTTC
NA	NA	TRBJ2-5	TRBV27	CASSIRGRSETQYF	TGTGCCAGCAGCATAAGAGGGAGGAGTGAGACCCAGTACTTC
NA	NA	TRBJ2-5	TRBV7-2	CASSLVTGWQETQYF	TGTGCCAGCAGCCTAGTGACCGGATGGCAAGAGACCCAGTACTTC
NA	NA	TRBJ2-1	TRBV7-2	CASRETPYNEQFF	TGTGCCAGCAGAGAGACACCCTACAATGAGCAGTTCTTC
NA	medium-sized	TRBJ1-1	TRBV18	CASSPPSTSEAFF	TGTGCCAGCTCACCACCGTCGACATCTGAAGCTTTCTTT
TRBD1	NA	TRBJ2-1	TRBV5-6	CASSFRGTGAYNEQFF	TGTGCCAGCAGCTTCAGGGGGACAGGTGCCTACAATGAGCAGTTCTTC